The next 27 T cell receptor beta chains were all read from a single sample in a study of regulatory T cells in long-lasting Graves disease. The sample's time point: newly diagnosed GD, antithyroid drugs for less than 3 months. From PBMCs, RNA was extracted and then used to make the TCR library. CDR3 regions were amplified by Arm-PCR using iRepertoire HTBI primers to build TCR beta libraries. TCRdb analysed the multiplex PCR reads with MiXCR anew, one entry per CDR3 protein. The sample records around 250,000 distinct CDR3 sequences, around 18% being singletons. This sample also belongs to another study, concerning T cells in Graves' hyperthyroidism and ophthalmopathy.

Source: peripheral blood mononuclear cells (PBMCs), taken at new diagnosis, from a patient treated with antithyroid drugs. The receptor source for this set is a woman in her 30s with Graves disease.

Of note for this clonotype: With only one base between it and a far larger clone, this is likely a read error. V and J are TRBV2 and TRBJ2-3; 8 bases line up with TRBD2. The CDR3 totals 14 residues. The V gene's germline CDR1 is SNHLY and CDR2 FYNNEI. V shed 6 bases and J 5 bases; nucleotides not matched to a gene: 7. The CDR3 DNA reads as TGTGCCAGCAGCTCCGGGGGGGCAAGAGATACGCAGTATTTT. Protein product: CASSSGGARDTQYF.

This clonotype was observed at least ten times. This chain links TRBV20-1 with TRBJ1-4; possible D gene TRBD1, 6 bases. Between the trimmed V and J ends, which lost 3 bases and 6 bases, there was a span of 11 bases. Germline values: CDR1 DFQATT, CDR2 SNEGSKA (reference sequence). This CDR3 is 13 amino acids long. CDR3 DNA: TGCAGTGCTAGCGAAGGGGGACATGAAAAACTGTTTTTT. It is translated as CSASEGGHEKLFF.

Turning to this clonotype: A much larger clone lies a single base off, so this may be a read error. V gene TRBV7-2 combines with J gene TRBJ1-4, with 7 bases aligning to TRBD1. The CDR3 sequence is 14 residues long. J gave up 11 bases and V 5 bases, and 11 bases lay outside the gene matches. CDR1 SGHTA and CDR2 FQGNSA come from the germline V gene. CDR3 amino acids: CASSPRETGIKLFF. CDR3 in DNA: TGTGCCAGCAGCCCAAGGGAGACAGGGATCAAACTGTTTTTT.

This clonotype came up a few times. The chain carries TRBV4-1 and TRBJ1-5; D may be TRBD1 (5 bases). Germline values: CDR1 MGHRA, CDR2 YSYEKL. V lost 6 bases and J lost 7, with 10 bases in between. The CDR3 loop spans 12 amino acids. CDR3 sequence: CASSHGGQPQHF. For the CDR3, the DNA is TGCGCCAGCAGTCACGGGGGGCAGCCCCAGCATTTT.

This clonotype was seen many times. The chain links TRBV7-8 to TRBJ2-1; 7 nucleotides line up with TRBD1. Germline V gene data show CDR1 as SGHVS and CDR2 as FQNEAQ. V dropped 5 bases and J dropped 4; count of bases not matched to a gene: 5. This CDR3 comprises 14 residues. The DNA for the CDR3 is TGTGCCAGCAGCACGGGGACAGTATACAATGAGCAGTTCTTC. It encodes CASSTGTVYNEQFF.

This clonotype has a count of ten or more. The genes are TRBV5-1 and TRBJ2-1, with 13 positions matching TRBD2. This CDR3 has 18 amino acids. J gave up 8 bases and V 4 bases, and 15 bases lay outside the gene matches. Germline-derived CDR1 and CDR2 are SGHRS and YFSETQ. This chain's CDR3 is CASSPPRLAGGPKDEQFF. CDR3 in DNA: TGCGCCAGCAGCCCACCTCGACTAGCGGGGGGCCCCAAGGATGAGCAGTTCTTC.

This clonotype has just one count. The V gene is TRBV5-5, the J gene TRBJ2-3; TRBD1 matches at 11 bases. CDR1 is SGHKS and CDR2 is YYEKEE in the germline V gene (reference sequence). The length of the CDR3 is 16 residues. J gave up 4 bases and V 4 bases, and 8 bases lay outside the gene matches. CDR3 residues: CASSVTGTGGADTQYF. CDR3 sequence (DNA): TGTGCCAGCAGCGTAACCGGGACAGGGGGAGCAGATACGCAGTATTTT.

This clonotype was observed many times. This rearrangement joins TRBV7-9 to TRBJ1-3; D is uncertain. Germline CDR1 reads SEHNR; CDR2 reads FQNEAQ (reference sequence). V was trimmed by 8 bases and J by 4 bases, leaving 24 bases between them. The CDR3 is made up of 17 amino acids. The CDR3 nucleotides read TGTGCCAGCGGGTCTATTGTTCGGGGTTCTCACGGAAACACCATATATTTT. Protein sequence: CASGSIVRGSHGNTIYF. Drawing the rest from reference TRBV7-9 and TRBJ1-3, the complete variable domain is DTGVSQNPRHKITKRGQNVTFRCDPISEHNRLYWYRQTLGQGPEFLTYFQNEAQLEKSRLLSDRFSAERPKGSFSTLEIQRTEQGDSAMYLCASGSIVRGSHGNTIYFGEGSWLTVV.

This clonotype was observed many times. J is TRBJ2-3 and V is TRBV20-1; the match to TRBD1 covers 9 bases. The CDR3 runs 14 residues. Trimming removed 6 bases from V and 5 bases from J; junction bases left unmatched: 9. Germline CDR1 reads DFQATT; CDR2 reads SNEGSKA (reference sequence). CDR3 DNA sequence: TGCAGTGCCCAAACAGGGGGCGCAGGAGATACGCAGTATTTT. Protein sequence: CSAQTGGAGDTQYF.

Here the CDR3 DNA reads TGTGCTAGTGGTCTGGGACTCTATGGCTACACCTTC. The encoded protein is CASGLGLYGYTF. V gene TRBV12-5 combines with J gene TRBJ1-2, with D perhaps TRBD1 (5 bases). The CDR3 totals 12 residues. Trimming shortened V by 5 bases and J by 4 bases, and 8 bases separated the two germline ends. CDR1 is LGHNT, CDR2 FRNRAP, per germline.

In its sample, this clonotype was seen many times. This chain links TRBV28 with TRBJ1-5, with unresolved D. With 10 bases removed from V and 0 bases from J, the gap between germline ends came to 13 bases. Germline loops: CDR1 MDHEN, CDR2 SYDVKM. This CDR3 has 14 residues. DNA for the CDR3: TGTGCCACCACAGTGGAGTATAGCAATCAGCCCCAGCATTTT. Encoded protein: CATTVEYSNQPQHF.

This clonotype was seen repeatedly, ten times or more. V usage is TRBV6-2 or TRBV6-3 and J usage is TRBJ1-2, with unresolved D. Germline V CDR1 and CDR2: MNHEY, SVGEGT. V lost 2 bases, J lost 8 bases, and 15 bases lay in between. The CDR3 runs to 14 residues. In DNA form, the CDR3 reads TGTGCCAGCAGTTACCAGGACGCGGTCGGGGGCTACACCTTC. This codes for CASSYQDAVGGYTF.

Details on this clonotype: This may stem from a read error, because a much larger clone lies one nucleotide away. J is TRBJ2-3 and V is TRBV12-5, with 9 bases lining up with TRBD2. This CDR3 is built from 16 residues. Germline lookup yields CDR1 LGHNT and CDR2 FRNRAP. This chain's CDR3 is CAIGFTRTSEADTQYF. The CDR3 DNA reads TGTGCTATTGGTTTTACCCGGACTAGCGAAGCAGATACGCAGTATTTT. Full variable domain (rest looked up from reference TRBV12-5 and TRBJ2-3): DARVTQTPRHKVTEMGQEVTMRCQPILGHNTVFWYRQTMMQGLELLAYFRNRAPLDDSGMPKDRFSAEMPDATLATLKIQPSEPRDSAVYFCAIGFTRTSEADTQYFGPGTRLTVL.

Regarding this clonotype: A far larger clone is a single base away, which makes a read error likely. V gene TRBV12-3 or TRBV12-4 combines with J gene TRBJ2-7; no definite D call. Trimming left V 6 bases short and J 7 bases short, with 13 bases between. This CDR3 comprises 12 residues. The CDR3 sequence is CASSRGYNEQYF. CDR3 DNA sequence: TGTGCCAGCAGCAGAGGCTACAATGAGCAGTACTTC.

The rearrangement joins TRBV4-1 to TRBJ2-3; D is possibly TRBD2 (7 bases). Trimming stripped 4 bases from V and 3 bases from J, with 20 bases between. CDR1 MGHRA and CDR2 YSYEKL come from the germline V gene. The CDR3 is 17 amino acids. In DNA form, the CDR3 reads TGCGCCAGCAGCCGATCTACGTGGGGGGGCAGAACAGATACGCAGTATTTT. Encoded protein: CASSRSTWGGRTDTQYF.

Ten or more counts support this clonotype. This chain connects TRBV12-3 or TRBV12-4 to TRBJ1-1, with D perhaps TRBD1 (5 bases). Deletions cut 4 bases from V and 0 bases from J, with 12 bases between. This CDR3 is 15 amino acids long. The chain's CDR3 is CASSSGTDLNTEAFF. CDR3 nucleotides: TGTGCCAGCAGTTCGGGGACCGACCTGAACACTGAAGCTTTCTTT.

This clonotype was observed a handful of times. The chain employs TRBV12-5 and TRBJ2-7; 8 nucleotides line up with TRBD1. In germline, CDR1 is LGHNT, CDR2 FRNRAP. The CDR3 covers 15 residues. V trimming: 0 bases; J trimming: 5 bases; junction bases outside the gene matches: 6. The CDR3 sequence: CASGLVRSTGDEQYF. In DNA, the CDR3 is TGTGCTAGTGGTTTGGTCCGCTCGACAGGGGACGAGCAGTACTTC.

This clonotype was detected only a few times. The V and J genes are TRBV5-1 and TRBJ2-5; D is possibly TRBD2 (6 bases). The CDR3 is 15 amino acids. Trimming cost V 4 bases and J 2 bases, with 15 bases left between them. Germline CDR1 is SGHRS and CDR2 is YFSETQ. The CDR3 DNA reads TGCGCCAGCAGCCCCTCGGAGGGGCTTCAAGAGACCCAGTACTTC. Translated: CASSPSEGLQETQYF.

This clonotype has ten or more counts. The CDR3 sequence is CASSPRDRTYNSPLHF. The CDR3 nucleotides read TGTGCCAGCTCACCTCGGGACAGGACCTATAATTCACCCCTCCACTTT. The V gene is TRBV18, the J gene TRBJ1-6, with 8 positions matching TRBD1. The CDR3 is 16 amino acids. V lost 3 bases, J lost 2 bases, and 3 bases stayed unmatched. Germline V gene sequence: CDR1 KGHSH, CDR2 LQKENI.

This clonotype was seen many times. The CDR3 reads CASSGTGLQRNTGELFF. In DNA, the CDR3 is TGTGCCAGCAGTGGGACAGGGCTCCAGCGGAACACCGGGGAGCTGTTTTTT. V gene TRBV6-1 combines with J gene TRBJ2-2; 8 nucleotides line up with TRBD1. V dropped 4 bases and J dropped 1; count of bases not matched to a gene: 8. Germline assignment: CDR1 MNHNS and CDR2 SASEGT. The CDR3 is made up of 17 amino acids.

Many counts were recorded for this clonotype. The J gene is TRBJ2-5, the V gene TRBV29-1; TRBD2 matches at 9 bases. The germline V gene encodes CDR1 SQVTM and CDR2 ANQGSEA. V lost 4 bases to trimming and J lost 7 bases; unmatched junction nucleotides: 16. The CDR3 length is 16 residues. The CDR3 loop is CSVGILGGGANGTQYF. The CDR3 region has the DNA TGCAGCGTTGGAATCCTTGGCGGGGGGGCCAACGGGACCCAGTACTTC.

The sample holds many counts of this clonotype. The rearrangement uses TRBV7-9 and TRBJ2-7; 9 nucleotides match TRBD1. Unmatched junction bases numbered 8, after V lost 6 bases and J lost 5 bases. This CDR3 has 14 residues. Germline values: CDR1 SEHNR, CDR2 FQNEAQ (reference sequence). The CDR3 nucleotides are TGTGCCAGCAGTTCGGGACAGGGTCACCACGAGCAGTACTTC. Protein sequence: CASSSGQGHHEQYF.

The rearrangement links TRBV5-4 to TRBJ1-1, with 9 bases matching TRBD1. After removal of 4 bases from V and 0 bases from J, the junction contained 10 bases not matched to a gene. The CDR3 is 17 amino acids. Germline V gene lookup returns CDR1 SGHNT and CDR2 YYREEE (reference sequence). CDR3 sequence: CASSREGTGLLNTEAFF. The CDR3 DNA follows: TGTGCCAGCAGCCGTGAGGGGACAGGGCTCTTGAACACTGAAGCTTTCTTT.

This clonotype was seen ten or more times. The chain employs TRBV6-9 and TRBJ2-7; 7 bases line up with TRBD1. CDR1 is MNHGY, CDR2 SVAAGI, per germline. CDR3 length: 17 residues. Losses at the gene ends were 3 bases for V and 0 bases for J; bases not matched to a gene: 11. The CDR3 region has the DNA TGTGCCAGCAGTTACCGCTTTGATGCAGGGGGCTCCTACGAGCAGTACTTC. Amino acids: CASSYRFDAGGSYEQYF.

This clonotype was counted at least ten times. The chain uses TRBV27 and TRBJ1-6; maybe TRBD1 (6 bases). Trimming left V 6 bases short and J 7 bases short, with 19 bases between. The CDR3 is made up of 16 amino acids. Per germline, CDR1 MNHEY and CDR2 SMNVEV (reference sequence). The CDR3 DNA sequence: TGTGCCAGCAGGACAACCCGGGGGGCAAGGAATTCACCCCTCCACTTT. Translating it yields CASRTTRGARNSPLHF.

The chain uses TRBV3-1 and TRBJ2-6; a possible D gene is TRBD2 (5 bases). V lost 1 base to trimming and J lost 0 bases, with 16 bases between them. The CDR3 covers 19 residues. Germline lookup yields CDR1 LGHDT and CDR2 YNNKEL (reference sequence). The chain's CDR3 is CASSQGAQAAISGANVLTF. CDR3 sequence (DNA): TGTGCCAGCAGCCAAGGAGCCCAAGCGGCGATCTCTGGGGCCAACGTCCTGACTTTC.

This clonotype has a count of ten or more. The rearrangement uses TRBV3-1 and TRBJ2-3; the D gene is possibly TRBD2 (6 bases). This CDR3 has 16 residues. V lost 5 bases to trimming and J lost 0 bases, with 15 bases between them. The germline gives CDR1 LGHDT, CDR2 YNNKEL (reference sequence). The CDR3 nucleotides are TGTGCCAGCAGCGTATTCCCGGGACTCAGCACAGATACGCAGTATTTT. Protein product: CASSVFPGLSTDTQYF.